This T cell receptor beta chain derives from a study of blood T cell repertoires in COVID-19. CDR3 length equals 13 residues. The germline V and J ends were trimmed by 4 bases and 5 bases, with 11 bases remaining between them. Germline V gene sequence: CDR1 MDHEN, CDR2 SYDVKM. Clones were read by immunoSEQ multiplex PCR, and TCRdb kept only the in-frame ones, dropping some. This sample has 250,000 or so clones; around 90% occur once, and the top ten carry just under 0.95%. The sequence derives from a woman in her forties who had recovered from COVID-19. This chain connects TRBV28 to TRBJ2-5, with D maybe TRBD2 (5 bases). Sequences were obtained from peripheral blood. CDR3 amino acids: CASSSDQRETQYF. In DNA form, the CDR3 reads TGTGCCAGCAGTTCGGACCAGCGGGAGACCCAGTACTTC.